This entry is about one T cell receptor (beta chain). Antigen specificity is unknown. Sequencing used immunoSEQ multiplex PCR; TCRdb keeps in-frame clones, though not all of them. The sample records about 2,500,000 clones, more than 90% being singletons. From germline, CDR1 is MNHNS and CDR2 SASEGT. V lost 9 bases and J 0 bases, leaving 15 bases between the germline ends. The CDR3 length is 14 residues. These data come from a study of shared clonotypes between healthy human individuals. As for the study in general: Used for every donor were three CD4 naive, three CD4 memory, two CD8 naive and one CD8 memory plate. Whole-study findings and limits: Rarefaction showed that sequencing of sorted subsets was incomplete (despite large depth).

This chain links TRBV6-1 with TRBJ2-7, with a possible D match to TRBD1 (7 bases). Material: naive CD4+ T cells sorted from blood. Subset here: CD45RA+ positively selected. The receptor's source is a man between 18 and 29 years old in good health. The CDR3 reads CASAAGGSSYEQYF. CDR3 nucleotides: TGTGCCAGTGCTGCAGGGGGGAGCTCCTACGAGCAGTACTTC.